This is a list of T cell receptor beta chains from one sample in a study of T cell repertoires in cytomegalovirus infection. Using its own MiXCR run on the reads, TCRdb lists one record per CDR3 protein. The sample consists of approximately 500,000 distinct CDR3 sequences, over 9% of them appearing once. Sequencing used PBMCs. These receptors all stem from a human donor in good health (CMV status not recorded). Some clones in this sample may be carry-over from other donors' samples. The CDR3 runs from the conserved cysteine through the conserved F or W. D genes are given only for firm matches. Clone size, where shown, is once, few, many, or a class for clones that have expanded.

v_gene,d_gene,j_gene,abundance,CDR3nt,CDR3aa
TRBV20-1,TRBD2,TRBJ2-3,NA,TGCAGTGCTATGCGTGGGACTAGCGGGGATATACGACAGACAGATACGCAGTATTTT,CSAMRGTSGDIRQTDTQYF
TRBV7-6,TRBD1,TRBJ2-2,many,TGTGCCAGCAGCCGAACCCGCAGGGGGCCCACCGGGGAGCTGTTTTTT,CASSRTRRGPTGELFF
TRBV5-6,TRBD2,TRBJ2-1,many,TGTGCCAGCAGCTTGGAGTATTATGTCGGGACTAGAGGGTCTGACAATGAGCAGTTCTTC,CASSLEYYVGTRGSDNEQFF
TRBV19,NA,TRBJ2-1,NA,TGTGCCAGTAGTATGAGTCGAGGCTCGAGCTCCTACAATGAGCAGTTCTTC,CASSMSRGSSSYNEQFF
TRBV3-1,NA,TRBJ1-2,few,TGTGCCAGCAGCCGCCCTGCAGGTGGCTACACCTTC,CASSRPAGGYTF
TRBV15,TRBD1,TRBJ1-1,few,TGTGCCACCAGCAGAAGACAGGGTTTTTCGTCCGAAGCTTTCTTT,CATSRRQGFSSEAFF
TRBV11-2,TRBD2,TRBJ2-2,NA,TGTGCCAGCAGCTTTGGGCTAGCGGAACTGAACACCGGGGAGCTGTTTTTT,CASSFGLAELNTGELFF
TRBV7-9,TRBD2,TRBJ2-2,many,TGTGCCAGCAGCTTAGTCGCTCTGGCGGGAGGAACCGGGGAGCTGTTTTTT,CASSLVALAGGTGELFF
TRBV10-3,TRBD1,TRBJ1-2,NA,TGTGCCATCAGTGACAGGGGGGAACGGGAGAGCTACACCTTC,CAISDRGERESYTF
TRBV7-8,NA,TRBJ1-1,many,TGTGCCAGCAGCTCTAACTCCGGACTGACTGAAGCTTTCTTT,CASSSNSGLTEAFF
TRBV7-2,NA,TRBJ2-5,medium-sized,TGTGCCAGCAGCTTAGATGGGGGGCAAGAGACCCAGTACTTC,CASSLDGGQETQYF
TRBV5-6,TRBD1,TRBJ2-1,many,TGTGCCAGCAGCCACGAGGACAGGTTCTACAATGAGCAGTTCTTC,CASSHEDRFYNEQFF
TRBV5-1,NA,TRBJ1-5,NA,TGCGCCAGCAGTCGAGGGGAGGGAGGCAATCAGCCCCAGCATTTT,CASSRGEGGNQPQHF
TRBV19,NA,TRBJ1-1,NA,TGTGCCAGTAGTATCCCTCTGATCCATACGAACACTGAAGCTTTCTTT,CASSIPLIHTNTEAFF
TRBV28,NA,TRBJ1-4,NA,TGTGCCAGCAGTGTCAGGGGATCTAATGAAAAACTGTTTTTT,CASSVRGSNEKLFF
TRBV2,NA,TRBJ1-5,many,TGTGCCAGCAGCTTCCGGGACGGCACTTATAGCAATCAGCCCCAGCATTTT,CASSFRDGTYSNQPQHF
TRBV27,TRBD2,TRBJ2-2,many,TGTGCCAGCAGTTTCCGCGGGAGGGCGGACACCGGGGAGCTGTTTTTT,CASSFRGRADTGELFF
TRBV7-2,NA,TRBJ2-3,many,TGTGCCAGCAGCTTACCGGGACTCCTCACAGATACGCAGTATTTT,CASSLPGLLTDTQYF
TRBV14,TRBD2,TRBJ2-2,few,TGTGCCAGCAGCCAACTTCGGGGGGGCACCGGGGAGCTGTTTTTT,CASSQLRGGTGELFF
TRBV6-5,NA,TRBJ2-2,many,TGTGCCAGCAGTTATACAGGGCTGGCCGGGGAGCTGTTTTTT,CASSYTGLAGELFF
TRBV7-9,NA,TRBJ1-5,many,TGTGCCAGCAGCACAGACAATGAGGGCAATCAGCCCCAGCATTTT,CASSTDNEGNQPQHF
TRBV7-7,TRBD2,TRBJ2-5,many,TGTGCCAGCAGCCCAGGGCTAGCGGGGTTGGAGACCCAGTACTTC,CASSPGLAGLETQYF
TRBV19,NA,TRBJ1-5,many,TGTGCCAGTAGTATAGAGGTAAATCAGCCCCAGCATTTT,CASSIEVNQPQHF
TRBV28,NA,TRBJ2-5,many,TGTGCCAGCAGCTTAGGACGGGAGGAGACCCAGTACTTC,CASSLGREETQYF
TRBV6-1,NA,TRBJ2-3,few,TGTGCCAGCAGTGAGGGGGACTTCCCCACAGATACGCAGTATTTT,CASSEGDFPTDTQYF
TRBV18,TRBD1,TRBJ2-2,many,TGTGCCAGCTCACCAACAGGGACAGGGGGCACCGGGGAGCTGTTTTTT,CASSPTGTGGTGELFF
TRBV10-3,TRBD2,TRBJ2-1,many,TGTGCCATCAGTGACGGGACTAGCGGCTTAATCCGAAATGAGCAGTTCTTC,CAISDGTSGLIRNEQFF
TRBV20-1,TRBD1,TRBJ2-1,NA,TGCAGTGCTAGAGGGACAGGGTCCTACAATGAGCAGTTCTTC,CSARGTGSYNEQFF
TRBV30,TRBD2,TRBJ2-7,NA,TGTGCCTTCTCTAGCGGGGCCTCCTACGAGCAGTACTTC,CAFSSGASYEQYF
TRBV20-1,NA,TRBJ1-1,many,TGCAGTGCTAGAGATCAGAGGGACCCAATGAACACTGAAGCTTTCTTT,CSARDQRDPMNTEAFF
TRBV7-8,TRBD2,TRBJ2-1,many,TGTGCCAGCAGCTCCTTGGGACTAGCGGGAGGAAATGAGCAGTTCTTC,CASSSLGLAGGNEQFF
TRBV9,TRBD1,TRBJ1-5,NA,TGTGCCAGCAGCGCCAGGGGGGTTGATCAGCCCCAGCATTTT,CASSARGVDQPQHF
TRBV4-1,TRBD2,TRBJ2-5,NA,TGCGCCAGCAGCCCGCCGGGACTAGCGGGGCCAGAGACCCAGTACTTC,CASSPPGLAGPETQYF
TRBV6-6,NA,TRBJ1-1,many,TGTGCCAGCAGTTACCGAGGGGAAAGGACTGAAGCTTTCTTT,CASSYRGERTEAFF
TRBV9,NA,TRBJ1-1,few,TGTGCCAGCAGCGTAAGAAGTGCCAGTTCCGAAGCTTTCTTT,CASSVRSASSEAFF
TRBV24-1,NA,TRBJ2-2,many,TGTGCCACCAGTGATTTCCCGACAGGGAACACCGGGGAGCTGTTTTTT,CATSDFPTGNTGELFF
TRBV5-1,TRBD1,TRBJ2-4,few,TGCGCCAGCAGCTTGGCGGACAGGGAACTAAACATTCAGTACTTC,CASSLADRELNIQYF
TRBV6-2/TRBV6-3,NA,TRBJ2-5,many,TGTGCCAGCTGTCGAGCAGAGACCCAGTACTTC,CASCRAETQYF
TRBV7-9,NA,TRBJ1-5,many,TGTGCCACTACCGGGCAGGGCAATCAGCCCCAGCATTTT,CATTGQGNQPQHF
TRBV12-3/TRBV12-4,NA,TRBJ1-2,many,TGTGCCAGCAGTTTGAGACGGACACCTAACTATGGCTACACCTTC,CASSLRRTPNYGYTF
TRBV7-9,NA,TRBJ1-1,few,TGTGCCAGCAGCTTCCCATCGTCGGCAGGGGCGGAGACTGAAGCTTTCTTT,CASSFPSSAGAETEAFF
TRBV6-2/TRBV6-3,NA,TRBJ2-7,once,TGTGCCAGCAGTTACGGAAAAACCAGGGTCTCCTACGAGCAGTACTTC,CASSYGKTRVSYEQYF
TRBV6-5,TRBD2,TRBJ2-3,once,TGTGCCAGCAGCGGGGGGGTATTAACAGATACGCAGTATTTT,CASSGGVLTDTQYF
TRBV7-3,TRBD2,TRBJ2-1,NA,TGTGCCAGCAGCCCCCGCCAGGTCGCGGGAGGATACAATGAGCAGTTCTTC,CASSPRQVAGGYNEQFF
TRBV28,TRBD2,TRBJ2-1,NA,TGTGCCAGCAGTTGGACTAGCGGGAGGGCCTTACAGTTCTTC,CASSWTSGRALQFF
TRBV30,NA,TRBJ2-7,few,TGTGCCTGGAGTGTACCAGGGTGGGTAAGCTACGAGCAGTACTTC,CAWSVPGWVSYEQYF
TRBV5-1,TRBD1,TRBJ1-5,many,TGCGCCAGCAGCTTGGAGACAGGGCCCAGCCAGCCCCAGCATTTT,CASSLETGPSQPQHF
TRBV14,TRBD2,TRBJ2-1,few,TGTGCCAGCAGCCCAAGAATCACTAGCGGGAGTGAGCAGTTCTTC,CASSPRITSGSEQFF
TRBV7-9,TRBD2,TRBJ2-5,few,TGTGCCAGCAGTACCGGACTAGCGGGAATAGAAGAGACCCAGTACTTC,CASSTGLAGIEETQYF
TRBV20-1,NA,TRBJ1-1,many,TGCAGTGCTGGCGGGCCTTTCACTGAAGCTTTCTTT,CSAGGPFTEAFF
TRBV5-4,NA,TRBJ2-5,few,TGTGCCAGCAGCTTGGCTGCCTCCCCAGAGACCCAGTACTTC,CASSLAASPETQYF
TRBV28,TRBD1,TRBJ2-5,many,TGTGCCAGCAGTTGGACACAGGGGGTAGGGGAGACCCAGTACTTC,CASSWTQGVGETQYF
TRBV5-1,TRBD1,TRBJ2-3,many,TGCGCCAGCAGCTTGGGGCAGGGGGCGCCCACAGATACGCAGTATTTT,CASSLGQGAPTDTQYF